The 5 T cell receptor beta chains in this list originate from one sample, sequenced in a study of blood T cell repertoires in COVID-19. Measured with immunoSEQ multiplex PCR; TCRdb has only the in-frame clones, and not every one. The sample yields over 200,000 clones, 80% to 85% seen once. What was sequenced was peripheral blood. These receptors all stem from a woman of 80 years or more with active or convalescent COVID-19.

The chain links TRBV10-3 to TRBJ2-5; perhaps TRBD1 as D (6 bases). V was cut by 3 bases and J by 4 bases, with 9 bases left in between. CDR1 and CDR2 (germline): ENHRY, SYGVKD. The CDR3 sequence is 13 residues long. CDR3 bases: TGTGCCATCAGTGAACAGGGTTTAGAGACCCAGTACTTC. Amino acid sequence: CAISEQGLETQYF.

The gene calls are TRBV11-3 and TRBJ2-2; D is undetermined. The germline V gene has CDR1 SGHNT and CDR2 YENEEA. The CDR3 has 12 residues. V was trimmed by 3 bases and J by 6 bases, leaving 5 bases between them. This chain's CDR3 is CASSLSPGELFF. CDR3 sequence (DNA): TGTGCCAGCAGCTTGTCTCCCGGGGAGCTGTTTTTT.

This clone was counted a few times. Written as DNA, the CDR3 is TGTGCCACCAGGTCTCCCCAGGGGGGCAATCAGCCCCAGCATTTT. This encodes CATRSPQGGNQPQHF. The chain combines TRBV6-5 with TRBJ1-5, with 7 bases identical to TRBD1. V shed 10 bases and J 2 bases; nucleotides not matched to a gene: 11. The CDR3 runs to 15 residues. Germline lookup yields CDR1 MNHEY and CDR2 SVGAGI.

This chain connects TRBV10-3 to TRBJ2-3; perhaps TRBD2 as D (6 bases). CDR3 length: 14 residues. Germline CDR1 and CDR2: ENHRY and SYGVKD. The V gene lost 5 bases and the J gene lost 1 base, with 10 bases spanning the gap. The CDR3 spells CAISYSGGTDTQYF. In DNA, the CDR3 is TGTGCCATCAGTTACTCGGGGGGCACAGATACGCAGTATTTT.

The rearrangement joins TRBV7-4 to TRBJ2-3, with 10 bases fitting TRBD2. There are 17 residues in the CDR3. Germline V gene sequence: CDR1 SGHVT, CDR2 SQSDAQ. J lost 1 base, V lost 0 bases, and 4 bases had no gene match. The chain's CDR3 is CASSLAASGRGTDTQYF. CDR3 bases: TGTGCCAGCAGCTTAGCGGCTAGCGGGAGAGGCACAGATACGCAGTATTTT.